Below are 19 T cell receptor beta chains sequenced from a single sample in a study of PD-1 blockade in classical Hodgkin lymphoma. Repertoires were generated with immunoSEQ multiplex PCR, while TCRdb's copy carries only in-frame clones and drops some. Among tens of thousands of clones, about 92% were seen once, and the ten largest hold approximately 8%. Regarding time point: cycle 4 day 1 (C4D1), after six to seven weeks of nivolumab. There was relapse after autologous stem cell transplantation in every patient, and there was variation in brentuximab vedotin exposure. The source material was peripheral blood mononuclear cells (PBMCs), sampled before the fourth cycle of nivolumab. The receptor set was obtained from a human donor with classical Hodgkin lymphoma.

This clone is a singleton in its sample. V and J are TRBV19 and TRBJ2-1; 11 nucleotides agree with TRBD2. The trim removed 4 bases at V and 3 bases at J, leaving 14 bases unmatched. CDR1 LNHDA and CDR2 SQIVND come from the germline V gene (reference sequence). The CDR3 runs 19 residues. The CDR3 protein is CASSNIDSGRAAFYNEQFF. The CDR3 coding sequence is TGTGCCAGTAGTAATATAGATAGCGGGAGGGCCGCTTTCTACAATGAGCAGTTCTTC.

This chain joins TRBV27 and TRBJ2-1; 7 nucleotides agree with TRBD1. The V gene end was trimmed by 1 base and the J gene end by 0 bases; junction bases not matched to a gene: 6. The CDR3 sequence is 17 residues long. The germline gives CDR1 MNHEY, CDR2 SMNVEV (reference sequence). CDR3 loop: CASSLWDGTDSYNEQFF. For the CDR3, the DNA is TGTGCCAGCAGTTTATGGGATGGGACAGACTCCTACAATGAGCAGTTCTTC.

The rearrangement links TRBV7-7 to TRBJ2-7; 7 nucleotides agree with TRBD2. CDR1 and CDR2 from the germline V gene are SSHAT and FNYEAQ (reference sequence). The CDR3 covers 15 residues. J lost 5 bases, V lost 5 bases, and 12 bases had no gene match. CDR3 nucleotides: TGTGCCAGCAGCCCCAGAGAAGAGGGGAGGGACGAGCAGTACTTC. Translating gives CASSPREEGRDEQYF.

CDR3 in amino acids: CASSFPDRNQPQHF. CDR3 nucleotide sequence: TGTGCCAGCAGTTTCCCGGACAGAAATCAGCCCCAGCATTTT. The J gene is TRBJ1-5, the V gene TRBV28, with a possible D match to TRBD1 (6 bases). This CDR3 is built from 14 residues. With 3 bases removed from V and 4 bases from J, the gap between germline ends came to 10 bases. Germline V gene sequence: CDR1 MDHEN, CDR2 SYDVKM. The whole variable domain, remainder taken from reference TRBV28 and TRBJ1-5, is DVKVTQSSRYLVKRTGEKVFLECVQDMDHENMFWYRQDPGLGLRLIYFSYDVKMKEKGDIPEGYSVSREKKERFSLILESASTNQTSMYLCASSFPDRNQPQHFGDGTRLSIL.

V is TRBV7-6 and J is TRBJ2-3; no clear D. Germline-derived CDR1 and CDR2 are SGHVS and FNYEAQ. V dropped 1 base and J dropped 1 base, with 12 bases sitting between them. CDR3 size: 16 residues. The CDR3 reads CASSLVGSSGTDTQYF. As DNA, the CDR3 is TGTGCCAGCAGCTTAGTAGGCAGCTCGGGCACAGATACGCAGTATTTT. Supplemented by reference TRBV7-6 and TRBJ2-3, the full variable domain reads GAGVSQSPRYKVTKRGQDVALRCDPISGHVSLYWYRQALGQGPEFLTYFNYEAQQDKSGLPNDRFSAERPEGSISTLTIQRTEQRDSAMYRCASSLVGSSGTDTQYFGPGTRLTVL.

The chain is built from TRBV28 and TRBJ1-5, with unresolved D. V shed 2 bases and J shed 2 bases, with 7 bases lying between them. This CDR3 is 14 amino acids long. The germline gives CDR1 MDHEN, CDR2 SYDVKM. CDR3 in DNA: TGTGCCAGCAGTTTACACTTGGGCAATCAGCCCCAGCATTTT. Protein: CASSLHLGNQPQHF.

The chain employs TRBV28 and TRBJ2-7; 7 nucleotides line up with TRBD2. J was trimmed by 1 base and V by 3 bases; bases with no gene match: 9. The CDR3 extends over 16 amino acids. In germline, CDR1 is MDHEN, CDR2 SYDVKM. Here the CDR3 reads CASSLSGASGSYEQYF. The CDR3 bases are TGTGCCAGCAGTTTGAGTGGGGCTAGCGGATCCTACGAGCAGTACTTC.

This clone appeared once. The rearrangement uses TRBV9 and TRBJ2-3; 10 bases align to TRBD2. Germline-derived CDR1 and CDR2 are SGDLS and YYNGEE. There are 14 residues in the CDR3. The V segment lost 3 bases and the J segment 5 bases; nucleotides outside the gene matches: 3. The CDR3 is CASSAGLAEDTQYF. CDR3 in DNA: TGTGCCAGCAGCGCTGGACTAGCGGAAGATACGCAGTATTTT.

This sequence joins TRBV19 and TRBJ1-1; D is perhaps TRBD1 (6 bases). CDR1 is LNHDA and CDR2 is SQIVND in the germline V gene (reference sequence). V was trimmed by 6 bases and J by 1 base, leaving 9 bases between them. CDR3 length: 13 residues. CDR3 sequence reads: CASSQGGNTEAFF. Here the CDR3 DNA reads TGTGCCAGTAGCCAAGGGGGGAACACTGAAGCTTTCTTT.

This clone was seen only once. This chain joins TRBV18 and TRBJ2-7; no reliable D call. Trimming pared 2 bases from V and 2 bases from J, leaving 1 base between. The CDR3 is made up of 11 amino acids. Per the germline V gene, CDR1 is KGHSH and CDR2 is LQKENI. The CDR3 nucleotides read TGTGCCAGCTCACCAGCCTACGAGCAGTACTTC. This translates into CASSPAYEQYF.

The chain combines TRBV4-2 with TRBJ1-4; D may be TRBD1 (5 bases). Germline V gives CDR1 LGHNA, CDR2 YNFKEQ. Trimming stripped 4 bases from V and 0 bases from J, with 12 bases between. This CDR3 contains 16 residues. CDR3 in amino acids: CASSRERGPTNEKLFF. The CDR3 DNA follows: TGTGCCAGCAGCCGAGAGCGGGGCCCAACTAATGAAAAACTGTTTTTT.

This chain links TRBV6-1 with TRBJ1-1; D unresolved. With 7 bases removed from V and 1 base from J, the gap between germline ends came to 7 bases. This CDR3 has 12 amino acids. Germline CDR1 and CDR2: MNHNS and SASEGT. CDR3 nucleotides: TGTGCCAGCAACCGGGCGAACACTGAAGCTTTCTTT. Encoded protein: CASNRANTEAFF.

The chain has TRBV7-9 and TRBJ2-1; 12 nucleotides match TRBD2. V gave up 8 bases and J gave up 8 bases; unmatched junction bases: 10. The length of the CDR3 is 15 residues. Germline-derived CDR1 and CDR2 are SEHNR and FQNEAQ (reference sequence). As DNA, the CDR3 is TGTGCCAGCTACCTAGCGGGAGGGCCTCTGGATGAGCAGTTCTTC. Translating gives CASYLAGGPLDEQFF.

The chain employs TRBV5-6 and TRBJ1-1; D gene uncertain. V lost 1 base to trimming and J lost 7 bases, with 11 bases between them. From germline, CDR1 is SGHDT and CDR2 YYEEEE. The CDR3 runs 13 residues. The CDR3 DNA reads TGTGCCAGCAGCTTGTGGCTTATTGGTGAAGCTTTCTTT. Amino acids: CASSLWLIGEAFF.

The chain employs TRBV2 and TRBJ2-7; no clear D gene. Germline V gene lookup returns CDR1 SNHLY and CDR2 FYNNEI. The ends were cut back, 5 bases at V and 1 base at J, with 15 bases in the middle. The CDR3 is 15 amino acids. The CDR3 reads CASSQSSLRSYEQYF. The CDR3, as DNA: TGTGCCAGCAGTCAGTCTAGTCTAAGGTCCTACGAGCAGTACTTC.

The chain recombines TRBV10-3 with TRBJ1-1, with D perhaps matching TRBD1 (5 bases). CDR1 is ENHRY, CDR2 SYGVKD, per germline. V lost 0 bases, J lost 8 bases, and 10 bases lay in between. The CDR3 length is 13 residues. The chain's CDR3 is CAISESLGREAFF. Here the CDR3 DNA reads TGTGCCATCAGTGAGTCGTTGGGACGAGAAGCTTTCTTT.

The chain has TRBV29-1 and TRBJ2-7; D remains ambiguous. Trimming cost V 2 bases and J 3 bases, with 8 bases left between them. The CDR3 sequence is 12 residues long. Germline V gene lookup returns CDR1 SQVTM and CDR2 ANQGSEA. In nucleotides, the CDR3 is TGCAGCGTTGAATGGACGAACTACGAGCAGTACTTC. This gives the protein CSVEWTNYEQYF.

The rearrangement joins TRBV19 to TRBJ2-7; 7 bases are a match to TRBD1. Losses at the gene ends were 9 bases for V and 3 bases for J; bases not matched to a gene: 11. CDR1 LNHDA and CDR2 SQIVND come from the germline V gene (reference sequence). This CDR3 has 14 amino acids. CDR3 sequence: CASNNRGQSYEQYF. The CDR3 coding sequence is TGTGCCAGCAACAACAGGGGACAGAGCTACGAGCAGTACTTC. Combining the CDR3 with reference TRBV19 and TRBJ2-7 gives the whole variable domain DGGITQSPKYLFRKEGQNVTLSCEQNLNHDAMYWYRQDPGQGLRLIYYSQIVNDFQKGDIAEGYSVSREKKESFPLTVTSAQKNPTAFYLCASNNRGQSYEQYFGPGTRLTVT.

The rearrangement links TRBV14 to TRBJ1-4; 11 bases match TRBD1. This CDR3 comprises 16 residues. V was clipped by 1 base and J by 8 bases; unmatched bases: 6. CDR1 SGHDN and CDR2 FVKESK come from the germline V gene. DNA of the CDR3: TGTGCCAGCAGCCAAGCGCCGGGACAGGGGGTCGAAAAACTGTTTTTT. It specifies CASSQAPGQGVEKLFF.